Detailed here is one T cell receptor (beta chain). This CDR3 comprises 15 residues. The trim removed 6 bases at V and 3 bases at J, leaving 8 bases unmatched. In germline, CDR1 is MNHNY, CDR2 SVGAGI (reference sequence). These data belong to a study of shared clonotypes between healthy human individuals. Sequenced by immunoSEQ multiplex PCR; TCRdb stores in-frame clones only, minus some. The sample consists of millions of clones, around 96% of them appearing once. Terminally differentiated effector memory CD45RA+ cells were excluded by CCR7 positive selection of CD45RO-negative cells. The receptor's source is a young man in good health. The chain couples TRBV6-6 to TRBJ2-7; TRBD1 matches 10 bases. The sequencing sample was made of naive CD8+ T cells sorted from blood. The CDR3 nucleotides are TGTGCCAGCAGCATCGGGACAGGGGACGACTACGAGCAGTACTTC. It codes for CASSIGTGDDYEQYF.